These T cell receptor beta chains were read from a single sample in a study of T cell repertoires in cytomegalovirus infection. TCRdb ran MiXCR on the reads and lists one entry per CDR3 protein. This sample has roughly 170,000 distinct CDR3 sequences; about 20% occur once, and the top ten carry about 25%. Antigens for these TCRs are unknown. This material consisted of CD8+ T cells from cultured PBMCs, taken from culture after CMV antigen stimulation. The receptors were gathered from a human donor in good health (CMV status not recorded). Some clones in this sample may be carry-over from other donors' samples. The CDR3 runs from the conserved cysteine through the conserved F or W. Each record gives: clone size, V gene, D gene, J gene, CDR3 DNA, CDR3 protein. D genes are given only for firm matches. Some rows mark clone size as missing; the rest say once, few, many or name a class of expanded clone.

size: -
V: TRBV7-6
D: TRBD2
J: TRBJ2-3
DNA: TGTGCCAGCAGCTTAGCGCTAGGGCTAGCGGGGGGATTTGATACGCAGTATTTT
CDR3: CASSLALGLAGGFDTQYF

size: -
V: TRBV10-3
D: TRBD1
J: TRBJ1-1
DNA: TGTGCCATCAGTGAGTCGGGACAGGGGAACACTGAAGCTTTCTTT
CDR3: CAISESGQGNTEAFF

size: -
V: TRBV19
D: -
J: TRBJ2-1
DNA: TGTGCCAGTACCCAGGGGCGGTACAATGAGCAGTTCTTC
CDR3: CASTQGRYNEQFF

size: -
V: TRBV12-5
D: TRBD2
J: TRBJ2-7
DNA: TGTGCTAGTGGCGGGGGACTAGCTCCATCCTACGAGCAGTACTTC
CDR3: CASGGGLAPSYEQYF

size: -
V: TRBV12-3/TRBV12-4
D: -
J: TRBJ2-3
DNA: TGTGCCAGCAGTTTAGCCAGCACAGATACGCAGTATTTT
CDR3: CASSLASTDTQYF

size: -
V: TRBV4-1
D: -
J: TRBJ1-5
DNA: TGCGCCAGCAGCCAAGCCGGGGAAAGAAATCAGCCCCAGCATTTT
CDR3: CASSQAGERNQPQHF

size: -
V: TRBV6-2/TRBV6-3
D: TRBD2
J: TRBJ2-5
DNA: TGTGCCAGCAGCCCCGGACTAGCGGGGACCCGGGAGACCCAGTACTTC
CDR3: CASSPGLAGTRETQYF

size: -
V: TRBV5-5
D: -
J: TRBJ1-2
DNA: TGTGCCAGCAGCCTAAAAGGAGGTAGTCCGTTCGACTATGGCTACACCTTC
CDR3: CASSLKGGSPFDYGYTF

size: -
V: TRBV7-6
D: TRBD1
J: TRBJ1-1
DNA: TGTGCCAGCAGCTTAAACGACAGGGCGAACGCTGAAGCTTTCTTT
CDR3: CASSLNDRANAEAFF

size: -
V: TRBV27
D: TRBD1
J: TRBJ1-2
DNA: TGTGCCAGCAGCAAAAACCGGGACAGAGAAACCCCAGACTATGGCTACACCTTC
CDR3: CASSKNRDRETPDYGYTF

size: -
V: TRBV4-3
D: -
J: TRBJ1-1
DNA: TGCGCCAGCAGCCAAGAACAGAGTAACACTGAAGCTTTCTTT
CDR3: CASSQEQSNTEAFF

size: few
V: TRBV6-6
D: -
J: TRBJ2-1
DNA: TGTGCCAGCAGTTACAAGAGCTGGGGTGAGCAGTTCTTC
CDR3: CASSYKSWGEQFF

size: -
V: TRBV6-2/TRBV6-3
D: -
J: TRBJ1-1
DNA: TGTGCCAGCAGTTACTCTAAGGACATGAACACTGAAGCTTTCTTT
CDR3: CASSYSKDMNTEAFF

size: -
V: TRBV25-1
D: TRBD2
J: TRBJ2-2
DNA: TGTGCCAGCAGTGAATTGGACCTAGCGGTGAACACCGGGGAGCTGTTTTTT
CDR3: CASSELDLAVNTGELFF

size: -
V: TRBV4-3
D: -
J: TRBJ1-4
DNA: TGCGCCAGCAGCCAAGTAATGACGGAGAATGAAAAACTGTTTTTT
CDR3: CASSQVMTENEKLFF

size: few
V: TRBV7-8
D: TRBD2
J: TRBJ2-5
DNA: TGTGCCAGCAGCTTAGTGGCGACTAGCGTACAAGAGACCCAGTACTTC
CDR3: CASSLVATSVQETQYF

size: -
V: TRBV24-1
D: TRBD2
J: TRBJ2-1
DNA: TGTGCCACCAGTGACTCTAGCGGGGGGGCCTTCAATGAGCAGTTCTTC
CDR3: CATSDSSGGAFNEQFF

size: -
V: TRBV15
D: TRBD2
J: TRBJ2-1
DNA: TGTGCCACCAGTCAGGAGCGGGGACTACGAAATGAGCAGTTCTTC
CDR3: CATSQERGLRNEQFF

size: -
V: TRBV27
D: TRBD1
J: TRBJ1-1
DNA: TGTGCCAGCAGTGACAGGGTTCGGACTGAAGCTTTCTTT
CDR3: CASSDRVRTEAFF

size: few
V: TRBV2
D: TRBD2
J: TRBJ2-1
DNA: TGTGCCAGCAGGAGCGGGGGGCCCAATGAGCAGTTCTTC
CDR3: CASRSGGPNEQFF

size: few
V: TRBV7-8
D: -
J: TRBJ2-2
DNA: TGTGCCAGCAGCCCCCCAGGCTGGGTTGGCACCGGGGAGCTGTTTTTT
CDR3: CASSPPGWVGTGELFF

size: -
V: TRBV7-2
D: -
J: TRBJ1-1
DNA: TGTGCCAGCAGCCCAGCTGTTGGGAGAGATGAAGCTTTCTTT
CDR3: CASSPAVGRDEAFF

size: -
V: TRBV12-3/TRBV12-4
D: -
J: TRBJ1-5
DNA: TGTGCCAGCAGTGAAGCGCGAGAACCAGATCAGCCCCAGCATTTT
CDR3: CASSEAREPDQPQHF

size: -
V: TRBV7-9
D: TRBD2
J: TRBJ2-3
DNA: TGTGCCAGCAGCTTTGGCTCTCTAGCGGGTCGCACAGATACGCAGTATTTT
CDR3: CASSFGSLAGRTDTQYF

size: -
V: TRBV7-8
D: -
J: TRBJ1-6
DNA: TGTGCCAGCAGCTTAGCGAATAATTCACCCCTCCACTTT
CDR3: CASSLANNSPLHF

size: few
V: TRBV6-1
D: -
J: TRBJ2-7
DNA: TGTGCCAGCAGTGAAGAGTCGGACCGGGACGGCTACGAGCAGTACTTC
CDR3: CASSEESDRDGYEQYF

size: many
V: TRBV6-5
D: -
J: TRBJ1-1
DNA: TGTGCCAGCAGTTACTCCTTACGTGGGACTGAAGCTTTCTTT
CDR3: CASSYSLRGTEAFF

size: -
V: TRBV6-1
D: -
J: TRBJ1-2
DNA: TGTGCCAGCAGTGAAGCGCTGACGGCTACTAACTATGGCTACACCTTC
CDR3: CASSEALTATNYGYTF

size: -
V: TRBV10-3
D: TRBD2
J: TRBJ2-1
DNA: TGTGCCATCAGGCTGGGACTAGCGTACAATGAGCAGTTCTTC
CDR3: CAIRLGLAYNEQFF

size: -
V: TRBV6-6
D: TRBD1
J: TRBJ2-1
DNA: TGTGCCAGTAACCTGAGCCCAGGGGGTCCGAATGAGCAGTTCTTC
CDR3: CASNLSPGGPNEQFF

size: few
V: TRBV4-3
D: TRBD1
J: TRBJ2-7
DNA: TGCGCCAGCAGCCAAGGAAATAAGGGACAGAGGAACGAGCAGTACTTC
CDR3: CASSQGNKGQRNEQYF

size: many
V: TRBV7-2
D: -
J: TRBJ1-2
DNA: TGTGCCAGCAGCTTCAGGGTCTTCAACTATGGCTACACCTTC
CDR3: CASSFRVFNYGYTF

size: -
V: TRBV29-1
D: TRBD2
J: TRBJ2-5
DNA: TGCAGCCCTAGACTAGCGGGGGTAGAGACCCAGTACTTC
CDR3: CSPRLAGVETQYF

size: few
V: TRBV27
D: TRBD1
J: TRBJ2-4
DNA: TGTGCCAGCAGTCCCCGAACAGGGGGCGGGGCGGCCAAAAACATTCAGTACTTC
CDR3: CASSPRTGGGAAKNIQYF

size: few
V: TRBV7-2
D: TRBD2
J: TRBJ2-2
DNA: TGTGCCAGCAGCTTACGACCCGGGCTAGCGGGGAACACCGGGGAGCTGTTTTTT
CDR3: CASSLRPGLAGNTGELFF

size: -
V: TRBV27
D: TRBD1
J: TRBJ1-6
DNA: TGTGCCAGCAGTCCGACCACAGGGGCGCGCAATTCACCCCTCCACTTT
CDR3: CASSPTTGARNSPLHF

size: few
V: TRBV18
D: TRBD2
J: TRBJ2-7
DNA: TGTGCCAGCTCACGCCCAGGACTAGCGTCGGATGACTACGAGCAGTACTTC
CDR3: CASSRPGLASDDYEQYF

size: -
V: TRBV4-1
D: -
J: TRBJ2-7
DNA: TGCGCCAGCAGCCAAGATATAGGGTACTACGAGCAGTACTTC
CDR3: CASSQDIGYYEQYF

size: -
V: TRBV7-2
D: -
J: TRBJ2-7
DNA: TGTGCCAGCAGCTTAAATGGGGTGGGGCAGGGCCCTTTCGAGCAGTACTTC
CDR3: CASSLNGVGQGPFEQYF

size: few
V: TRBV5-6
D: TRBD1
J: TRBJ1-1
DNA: TGTGCCAGCACCCCGGGAGACAGGGGAGGGACCACTGAAGCTTTCTTT
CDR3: CASTPGDRGGTTEAFF

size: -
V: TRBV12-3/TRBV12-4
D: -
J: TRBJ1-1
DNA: TGTGCCAGCAGGGACAGCTGGAACACTGAAGCTTTCTTT
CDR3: CASRDSWNTEAFF

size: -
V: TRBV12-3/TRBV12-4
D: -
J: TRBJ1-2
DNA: TGTGCCAGCAGTCCTGGAACGGGGCACTATGGCTACACCTTC
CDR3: CASSPGTGHYGYTF

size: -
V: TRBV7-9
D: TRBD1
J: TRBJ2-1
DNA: TGTGCCAGCAGCTCCGGGACAGGGAACCATGAGCAGTTCTTC
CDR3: CASSSGTGNHEQFF

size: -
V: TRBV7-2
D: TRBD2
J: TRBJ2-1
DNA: TGTGCCAGCAGCTTAGCGTCGCTAGCGGGGGGAAGCTCCTACAATGAGCAGTTCTTC
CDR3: CASSLASLAGGSSYNEQFF

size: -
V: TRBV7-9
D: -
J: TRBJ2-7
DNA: TGTGCCAGCAGCTTACCGGGACAAGACTCCTACGAGCAGTACTTC
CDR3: CASSLPGQDSYEQYF

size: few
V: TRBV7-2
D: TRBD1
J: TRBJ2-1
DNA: TGTGCCAGCAGCTTAGCCCCAATTGGGACAGGGTCGAATGAGCAGTTCTTC
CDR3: CASSLAPIGTGSNEQFF

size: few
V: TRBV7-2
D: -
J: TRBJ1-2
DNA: TGTGCCAGCAGCTTACCCGTCCCCCAGCCCTTCTATGGCTACACCTTC
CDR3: CASSLPVPQPFYGYTF